Listed below are T cell receptor beta chains from one sample, sequenced in a study of OX40 agonist ivuxolimab in advanced cancers. Method: immunoSEQ multiplex PCR; TCRdb's copy keeps in-frame clones and lacks some. The sample lists roughly 72,000 clones, about 84% seen once, with approximately 5% in the top ten. The material was CD4+ or CD8+ T cells sorted from blood, obtained in a trial of the OX40 agonist ivuxolimab. The receptors originated from an adult with an advanced solid tumor such as melanoma, head and neck, liver or kidney cancer. CDR3s include the opening cysteine and the closing phenylalanine or tryptophan. Fields, in order: CDR3 length, J gene, V gene, D gene, clone size, CDR3 DNA, CDR3 protein. The D gene is left open where the match is weak. Only some rows state a clone size, as once, few, many or a class for expanded clones.

CDR3 length: 13; J gene: TRBJ2-7; V gene: TRBV6-6; D gene: TRBD2; clone size: NA; CDR3 DNA: TGTGCCAGCAGTCCCTGGACTAGTAACGAGCAGTACTTC; CDR3 protein: CASSPWTSNEQYF
CDR3 length: 14; J gene: TRBJ1-1; V gene: TRBV11-2; D gene: NA; clone size: NA; CDR3 DNA: TGTGCCAGCAGCTTAGGCAGGGGTTTCGCTGAAGCTTTCTTT; CDR3 protein: CASSLGRGFAEAFF
CDR3 length: 13; J gene: TRBJ1-1; V gene: TRBV5-5; D gene: NA; clone size: NA; CDR3 DNA: TGTGCCAGCAGCCCTCGGAGGGCGACTGAAGCTTTCTTT; CDR3 protein: CASSPRRATEAFF
CDR3 length: 12; J gene: TRBJ2-5; V gene: TRBV10-3; D gene: TRBD1; clone size: NA; CDR3 DNA: TGTGCCATCAAAGGACAGGAAGAGACCCAGTACTTC; CDR3 protein: CAIKGQEETQYF
CDR3 length: 18; J gene: TRBJ2-1; V gene: TRBV15; D gene: NA; clone size: NA; CDR3 DNA: TGTGCCACCAGCAGTCTACTCCCGCGGGGTGGCTCCTACAATGAGCAGTTCTTC; CDR3 protein: CATSSLLPRGGSYNEQFF
CDR3 length: 15; J gene: TRBJ2-5; V gene: TRBV7-6; D gene: NA; clone size: NA; CDR3 DNA: TGTGCCAGCAGCCTCGGCGCCCCCACATCGGAGACCCAGTACTTC; CDR3 protein: CASSLGAPTSETQYF
CDR3 length: 15; J gene: TRBJ2-1; V gene: TRBV7-9; D gene: TRBD2; clone size: NA; CDR3 DNA: TGTGCCAGCAGCTCCTCGGGCGGGAGGGCATATGAGCAGTTCTTC; CDR3 protein: CASSSSGGRAYEQFF
CDR3 length: 13; J gene: TRBJ1-5; V gene: TRBV28; D gene: NA; clone size: NA; CDR3 DNA: TGTGCCAGTTGGGGGTGGGGCAATCAGCCCCAGCATTTT; CDR3 protein: CASWGWGNQPQHF
CDR3 length: 17; J gene: TRBJ2-7; V gene: TRBV12-5; D gene: NA; clone size: NA; CDR3 DNA: TGTGCTAGTGGTCCCCCGCCTTCCGGCCCCTCCTCCTACGAGCAGTACTTC; CDR3 protein: CASGPPPSGPSSYEQYF
CDR3 length: 19; J gene: TRBJ1-4; V gene: TRBV7-3; D gene: TRBD1; clone size: NA; CDR3 DNA: TGTGCCAGCAGCTTAGGCGGCAGGGGGCAGGCCTCCCGGCATGAAAAACTGTTTTTT; CDR3 protein: CASSLGGRGQASRHEKLFF
CDR3 length: 14; J gene: TRBJ1-2; V gene: TRBV19; D gene: TRBD1; clone size: once; CDR3 DNA: TGTGCCAGTAGTAACAGACAGGGCCTATATGGCTACACCTTC; CDR3 protein: CASSNRQGLYGYTF
CDR3 length: 17; J gene: TRBJ2-1; V gene: TRBV5-1; D gene: TRBD1; clone size: NA; CDR3 DNA: TGCGCCAGCAGCCCAGAGACAGGGGGCCGTTCTATCAATGAGCAGTTCTTC; CDR3 protein: CASSPETGGRSINEQFF
CDR3 length: 15; J gene: TRBJ2-3; V gene: TRBV5-1; D gene: TRBD2; clone size: NA; CDR3 DNA: TGCGCCAGCAGCTTGGGAAGCGGGAGGCCACGTACGCAGTATTTT; CDR3 protein: CASSLGSGRPRTQYF
CDR3 length: 14; J gene: TRBJ1-5; V gene: TRBV7-8; D gene: NA; clone size: NA; CDR3 DNA: TGTGCCAGCAGCTTCGCAGGGTACAATCAGCCCCAGCATTTT; CDR3 protein: CASSFAGYNQPQHF
CDR3 length: 13; J gene: TRBJ1-2; V gene: TRBV6-5; D gene: NA; clone size: NA; CDR3 DNA: TGTGCCAGCAGTTACGACAGGCACTATGGCTACACCTTC; CDR3 protein: CASSYDRHYGYTF
CDR3 length: 16; J gene: TRBJ2-7; V gene: TRBV11-3; D gene: NA; clone size: NA; CDR3 DNA: TGTGCCAGCAGCTTCCAGGGGGGCCCACGGGCCCACGAGCAGTACTTC; CDR3 protein: CASSFQGGPRAHEQYF
CDR3 length: 14; J gene: TRBJ2-2; V gene: TRBV6-1; D gene: NA; clone size: NA; CDR3 DNA: TGTGCCAGCAGTGAAGCCACAACAGGGCGGGAGCTGTTTTTT; CDR3 protein: CASSEATTGRELFF
CDR3 length: 14; J gene: TRBJ1-3; V gene: TRBV11-1; D gene: NA; clone size: NA; CDR3 DNA: TGTGCCAGCAGCTTAGCGCCTCCGATAAACACCATATATTTT; CDR3 protein: CASSLAPPINTIYF
CDR3 length: 13; J gene: TRBJ2-7; V gene: TRBV2; D gene: NA; clone size: NA; CDR3 DNA: TGTGCCAGCAGTGCCGGGAGCTCCTACGAGCAGTACTTC; CDR3 protein: CASSAGSSYEQYF
CDR3 length: 16; J gene: TRBJ2-3; V gene: TRBV4-2; D gene: TRBD2; clone size: few; CDR3 DNA: TGTGCCAGCAGCCAAGATCTAGCGGGGGGCACAGATACGCAGTATTTT; CDR3 protein: CASSQDLAGGTDTQYF
CDR3 length: 14; J gene: TRBJ1-5; V gene: TRBV6-5; D gene: NA; clone size: few; CDR3 DNA: TGTGCCAGCAGGGGGGTTGAGAGCAATCAGCCCCAGCATTTT; CDR3 protein: CASRGVESNQPQHF
CDR3 length: 16; J gene: TRBJ1-4; V gene: TRBV6-5; D gene: TRBD1; clone size: NA; CDR3 DNA: TGTGCCAGCAGTTACCTCACCGGGACAGCTAATGAAAAACTGTTTTTT; CDR3 protein: CASSYLTGTANEKLFF
CDR3 length: 12; J gene: TRBJ2-1; V gene: TRBV6-1; D gene: NA; clone size: NA; CDR3 DNA: TGTGCCAGCAGTGAGTTTCACAATGAGCAGTTCTTC; CDR3 protein: CASSEFHNEQFF
CDR3 length: 12; J gene: TRBJ2-7; V gene: TRBV11-2; D gene: NA; clone size: NA; CDR3 DNA: TGTGCCAGCAGCTTATTCGAGGGCGAGCAGTACTTC; CDR3 protein: CASSLFEGEQYF
CDR3 length: 19; J gene: TRBJ2-3; V gene: TRBV4-1; D gene: TRBD2; clone size: NA; CDR3 DNA: TGCGCCAGCAGCCAAGGTTCTCTTTTTAGCGGGGGCCTCACAGATACGCAGTATTTT; CDR3 protein: CASSQGSLFSGGLTDTQYF
CDR3 length: 13; J gene: TRBJ2-7; V gene: TRBV30; D gene: NA; clone size: NA; CDR3 DNA: TGTGCCTGGAGTGTAACTCGGGCCTCAGAGCAGTACTTC; CDR3 protein: CAWSVTRASEQYF
CDR3 length: 16; J gene: TRBJ2-1; V gene: TRBV11-2; D gene: TRBD2; clone size: once; CDR3 DNA: TGTGCCAGCAGCTCGGTAGCGGGGGGGCTCTCCAATGAGCAGTTCTTC; CDR3 protein: CASSSVAGGLSNEQFF